This TCR beta chain was captured in a study of CD8+ T cells in alopecia areata. Study outcomes and limitations: Resident alphabeta T cells of normal skin are also sequenced in scalp samples. Normal scalp showed lower clonality than lesional scalp, especially alopecia totalis/universalis.

Extracted from the samples, RNA was reverse transcribed into cDNA to serve as the sequencing template. Clones were sequenced by immunoSEQ multiplex PCR, and TCRdb holds only the in-frame ones, with some missing. The profile shows approximately 31,000 clones, 70% to 80% of them singletons. On this clone itself: Its antigen is not identified.

CDR3 length: 13 residues. Per the germline V gene, CDR1 is MNHNS and CDR2 is SASEGT. Between the trimmed V and J ends, which lost 2 bases and 3 bases, there was a span of 4 bases. The chain combines TRBV6-1 with TRBJ2-2; D gene uncertain. The sample taken for sequencing was NKG2D-low CD8+ T cells sorted from blood. This clonotype was obtained from a human donor with alopecia areata. The CDR3 nucleotides are TGTGCCAGCAGTGAATCTGACACCGGGGAGCTGTTTTTT. It is translated as CASSESDTGELFF.